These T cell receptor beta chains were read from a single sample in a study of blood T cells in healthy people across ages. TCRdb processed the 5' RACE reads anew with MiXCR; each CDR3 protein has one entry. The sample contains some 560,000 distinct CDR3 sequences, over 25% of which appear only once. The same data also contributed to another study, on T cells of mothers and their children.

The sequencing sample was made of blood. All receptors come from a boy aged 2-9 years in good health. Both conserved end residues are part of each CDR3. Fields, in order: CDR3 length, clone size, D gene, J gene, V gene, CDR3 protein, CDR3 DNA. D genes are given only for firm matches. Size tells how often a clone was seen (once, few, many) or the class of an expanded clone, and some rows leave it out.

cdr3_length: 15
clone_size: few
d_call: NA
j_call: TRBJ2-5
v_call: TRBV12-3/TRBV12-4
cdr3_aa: CASSTQGMWQETQYF
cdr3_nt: TGTGCCAGCAGTACTCAGGGGATGTGGCAAGAGACCCAGTACTTC

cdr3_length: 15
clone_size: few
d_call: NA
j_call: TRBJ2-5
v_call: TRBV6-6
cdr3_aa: CASSYSRGTQETQYF
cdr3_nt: TGTGCCAGCAGTTACTCGAGGGGGACCCAAGAGACCCAGTACTTC

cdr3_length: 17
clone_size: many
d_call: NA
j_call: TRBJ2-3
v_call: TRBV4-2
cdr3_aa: CASSQDKGSPSTDTQYF
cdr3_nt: TGTGCCAGCAGCCAAGATAAGGGATCCCCCAGCACAGATACGCAGTATTTT

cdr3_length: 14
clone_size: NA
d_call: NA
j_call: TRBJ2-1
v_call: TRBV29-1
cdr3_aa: CSVKGPVGGGEQFF
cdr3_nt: TGCAGCGTGAAGGGACCGGTTGGTGGCGGTGAGCAGTTCTTC

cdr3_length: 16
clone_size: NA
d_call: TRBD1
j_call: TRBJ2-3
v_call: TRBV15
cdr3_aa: CATSRDRGLSTDTQYF
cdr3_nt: TGTGCCACCAGCAGAGATAGGGGGCTTTCGACAGATACGCAGTATTTT

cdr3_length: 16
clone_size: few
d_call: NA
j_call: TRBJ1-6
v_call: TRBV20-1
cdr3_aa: CSALDGQRAYNSPLHF
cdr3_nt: TGCAGTGCTCTGGACGGCCAAAGGGCCTATAATTCACCCCTCCACTTT

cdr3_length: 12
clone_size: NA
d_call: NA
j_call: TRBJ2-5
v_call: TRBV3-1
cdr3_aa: CASSQDTRDQYF
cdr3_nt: TGTGCCAGCAGCCAAGATACCAGGGACCAGTACTTC

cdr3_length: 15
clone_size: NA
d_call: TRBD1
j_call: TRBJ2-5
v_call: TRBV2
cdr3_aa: CASSEPGTGEETQYF
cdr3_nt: TGTGCCAGCAGTGAACCGGGGACAGGAGAAGAGACCCAGTACTTC

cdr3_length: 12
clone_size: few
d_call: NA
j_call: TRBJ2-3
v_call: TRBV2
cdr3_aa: CAGRDSTDTQYF
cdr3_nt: TGTGCCGGTCGGGATAGCACAGATACGCAGTATTTT

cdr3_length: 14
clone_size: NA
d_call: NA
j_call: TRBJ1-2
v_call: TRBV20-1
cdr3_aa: CSASPRGRNYGYTF
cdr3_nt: TGCAGTGCTAGCCCCCGCGGGCGTAACTATGGCTACACCTTC

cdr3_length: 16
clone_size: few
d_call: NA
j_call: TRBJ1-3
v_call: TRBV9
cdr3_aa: CASSVATGSSGNTIYF
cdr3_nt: TGTGCCAGCAGCGTAGCTACAGGAAGCTCTGGAAACACCATATATTTT

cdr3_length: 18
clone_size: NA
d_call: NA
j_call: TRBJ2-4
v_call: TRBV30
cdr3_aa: CAWIPPGRVFLAKNIQYF
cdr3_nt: TGTGCCTGGATACCTCCGGGACGGGTTTTTCTAGCCAAAAACATTCAGTACTTC

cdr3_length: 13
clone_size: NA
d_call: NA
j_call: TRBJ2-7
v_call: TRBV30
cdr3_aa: CAWSVRRVAEQYF
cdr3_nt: TGTGCCTGGAGTGTTAGAAGGGTGGCCGAGCAGTACTTC

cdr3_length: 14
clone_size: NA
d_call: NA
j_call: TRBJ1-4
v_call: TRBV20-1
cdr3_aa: CSARDPGLGRGLFF
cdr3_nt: TGCAGTGCTAGAGATCCAGGTCTGGGGCGAGGGCTGTTTTTT

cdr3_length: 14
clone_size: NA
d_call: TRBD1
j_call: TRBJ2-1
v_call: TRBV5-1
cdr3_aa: CASSLGGTEGEQFF
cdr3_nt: TGCGCCAGCAGCTTGGGGGGGACAGAGGGTGAGCAGTTCTTC

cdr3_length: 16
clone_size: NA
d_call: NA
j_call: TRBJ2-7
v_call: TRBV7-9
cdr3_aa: CASSPTSTRITYEQYF
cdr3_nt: TGTGCCAGCAGCCCAACATCGACTAGGATCACCTACGAGCAGTACTTC

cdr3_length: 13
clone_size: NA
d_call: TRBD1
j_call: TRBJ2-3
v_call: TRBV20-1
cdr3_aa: CLPRDSRTDTQYF
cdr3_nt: TGCCTGCCCCGGGACAGTCGCACAGATACGCAGTATTTT

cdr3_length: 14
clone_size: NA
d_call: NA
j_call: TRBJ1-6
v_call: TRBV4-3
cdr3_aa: CASSQDAGRSPLHF
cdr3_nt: TGCGCCAGCAGCCAAGATGCAGGGCGCTCACCCCTCCACTTT

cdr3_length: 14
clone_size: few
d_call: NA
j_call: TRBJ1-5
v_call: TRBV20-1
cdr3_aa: CSASGSGNNQPQHF
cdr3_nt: TGCAGTGCTAGTGGTTCAGGCAACAATCAGCCCCAGCATTTT

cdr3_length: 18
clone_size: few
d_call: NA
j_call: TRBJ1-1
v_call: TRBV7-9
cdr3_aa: CASSLALFKLPGPTEAFF
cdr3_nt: TGTGCCAGCAGCTTAGCGCTATTCAAGCTACCGGGACCCACTGAAGCTTTCTTT

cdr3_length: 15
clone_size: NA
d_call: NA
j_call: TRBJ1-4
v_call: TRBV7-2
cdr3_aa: CASSLKAASNEKLFF
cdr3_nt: TGTGCCAGCAGCTTAAAGGCAGCCTCTAATGAAAAACTGTTTTTT

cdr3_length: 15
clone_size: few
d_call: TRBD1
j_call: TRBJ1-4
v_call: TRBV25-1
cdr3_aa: CASSNTGAVNEKLFF
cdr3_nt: TGTGCCAGCAGTAACACAGGGGCGGTTAATGAAAAACTGTTTTTT

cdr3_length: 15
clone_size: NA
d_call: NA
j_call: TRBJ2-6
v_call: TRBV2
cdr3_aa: CASSEGPSGANVLTF
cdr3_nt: TGTGCCAGCAGTGAAGGGCCCTCTGGGGCCAACGTCCTGACTTTC

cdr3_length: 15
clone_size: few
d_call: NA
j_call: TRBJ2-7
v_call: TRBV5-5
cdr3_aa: CASSSDTPGRIEQYF
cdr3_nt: TGTGCCAGCAGCTCGGACACTCCAGGCAGGATCGAGCAGTACTTC

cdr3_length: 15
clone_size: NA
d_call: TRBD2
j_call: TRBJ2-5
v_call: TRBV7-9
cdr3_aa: CASSFQRGGQETQYF
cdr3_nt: TGTGCCAGCAGCTTCCAGCGGGGGGGCCAAGAGACCCAGTACTTC

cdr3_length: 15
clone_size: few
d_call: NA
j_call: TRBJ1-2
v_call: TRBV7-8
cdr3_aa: CASSSITGRGYGYTF
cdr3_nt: TGTGCCAGCAGCTCCATAACAGGGAGGGGCTATGGCTACACCTTC

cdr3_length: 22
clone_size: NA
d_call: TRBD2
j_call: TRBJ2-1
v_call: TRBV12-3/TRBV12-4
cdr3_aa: CASSLLGLAGGGGVGSYNEQFF
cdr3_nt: TGTGCCAGCAGTTTGCTCGGACTAGCGGGAGGAGGGGGGGTGGGCTCCTACAATGAGCAGTTCTTC

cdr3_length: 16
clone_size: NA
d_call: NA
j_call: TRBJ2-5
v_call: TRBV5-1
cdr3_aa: CASSLVPRQLMKTQYF
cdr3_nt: TGCGCCAGCAGCTTGGTTCCCCGGCAGCTAATGAAGACCCAGTACTTC

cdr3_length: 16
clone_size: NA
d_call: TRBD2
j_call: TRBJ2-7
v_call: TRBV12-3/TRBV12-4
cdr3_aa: CASSSIRGDRSYEQYF
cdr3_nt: TGTGCCAGCAGTTCGATTCGGGGGGATCGGTCCTACGAGCAGTACTTC

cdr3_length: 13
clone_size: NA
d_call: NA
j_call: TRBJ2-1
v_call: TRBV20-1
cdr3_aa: CSADRVTGNEQLF
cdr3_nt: TGCAGTGCTGACAGAGTTACGGGGAATGAGCAGCTCTTC

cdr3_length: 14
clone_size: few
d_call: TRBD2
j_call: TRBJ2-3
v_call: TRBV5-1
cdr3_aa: CASGTGTTTDTQYF
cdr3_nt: TGCGCCAGCGGGACCGGGACTACCACAGATACGCAGTATTTT

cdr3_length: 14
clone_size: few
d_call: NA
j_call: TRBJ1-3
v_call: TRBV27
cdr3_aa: CASSEQGIGNTIYF
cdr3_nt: TGTGCCAGCAGCGAGCAGGGGATCGGAAACACCATATATTTT

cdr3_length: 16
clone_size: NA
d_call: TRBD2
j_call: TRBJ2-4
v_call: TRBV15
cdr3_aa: CAPSRGGSGRGNIQYF
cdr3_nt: TGTGCCCCCAGCAGAGGAGGTAGCGGGAGAGGAAACATTCAGTACTTC

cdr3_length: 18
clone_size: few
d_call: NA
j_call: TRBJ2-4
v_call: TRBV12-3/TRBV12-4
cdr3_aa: CASSFDSPLSLAKNIQYF
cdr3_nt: TGTGCCAGCAGTTTTGACAGCCCTCTATCTTTAGCCAAAAACATTCAGTACTTC

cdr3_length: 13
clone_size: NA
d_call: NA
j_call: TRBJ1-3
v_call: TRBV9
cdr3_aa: CASSAASGNTIYF
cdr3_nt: TGTGCCAGCAGTGCCGCCTCTGGAAACACCATATATTTT

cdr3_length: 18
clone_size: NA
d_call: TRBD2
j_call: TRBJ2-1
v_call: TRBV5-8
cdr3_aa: CASSPTPPGSGDYNEQFF
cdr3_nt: TGTGCCAGCAGCCCAACTCCCCCAGGTAGCGGGGACTACAATGAGCAGTTCTTC

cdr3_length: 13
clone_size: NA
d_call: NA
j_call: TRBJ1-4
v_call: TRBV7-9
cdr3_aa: CASSRLSGQQLFF
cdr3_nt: TGTGCCAGCAGCCGACTGTCCGGGCAGCAACTGTTTTTT

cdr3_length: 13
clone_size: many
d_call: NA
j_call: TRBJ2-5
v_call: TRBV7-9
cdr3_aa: CASSSRGQETQYF
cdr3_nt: TGTGCCAGCAGCTCCCGGGGCCAAGAGACCCAGTACTTC

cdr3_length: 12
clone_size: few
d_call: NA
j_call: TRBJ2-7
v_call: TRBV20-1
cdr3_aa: CSARFQTYEQYF
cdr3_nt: TGCAGTGCTAGATTTCAGACCTACGAGCAGTACTTC

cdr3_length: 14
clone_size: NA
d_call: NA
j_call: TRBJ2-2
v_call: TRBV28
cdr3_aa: CASSLAVANGELFF
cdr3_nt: TGTGCCAGCAGCTTAGCGGTAGCGAACGGGGAGCTGTTTTTT

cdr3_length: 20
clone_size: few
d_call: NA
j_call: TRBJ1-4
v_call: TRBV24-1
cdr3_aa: CATSDLQRWSGGRTNEKLFF
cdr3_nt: TGTGCCACCAGTGATTTGCAAAGATGGTCCGGGGGACGGACTAATGAAAAACTGTTTTTT

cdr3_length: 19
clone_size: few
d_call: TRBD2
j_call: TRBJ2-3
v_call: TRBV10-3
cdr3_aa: CAISAVIGSTPREADTQNF
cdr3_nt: TGTGCCATCAGTGCGGTTATCGGGAGTACCCCCCGGGAGGCAGATACGCAGAATTTT

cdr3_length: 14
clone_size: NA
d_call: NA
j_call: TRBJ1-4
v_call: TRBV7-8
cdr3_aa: CASSPSTGGEKLFF
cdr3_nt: TGTGCCAGCAGCCCCAGCACCGGGGGCGAAAAACTGTTTTTT